The 14 T cell receptor beta chains in this list originate from one sample, sequenced in a study of radiation and T cells in renal cell carcinoma. Sequencing used immunoSEQ multiplex PCR; TCRdb keeps in-frame clones, though not all of them. The data contain 150,000 or so clones, 87% of them singletons. Stated time point: blood 2 weeks post-SBRT. Treatment of the sample: 15 Gy SBRT to primary tumor, nephrectomy 4 weeks later. The sequenced sample was blood, obtained from a patient whose treatment included radiotherapy and nephrectomy. The receptor source for this set is a woman aged 45-65 years with renal cell carcinoma.

Note on this clone: The same CDR3 can be traced to other DNA sequences in this sample. The chain is built from TRBV13 and TRBJ2-7; D is unclear. The germline gives CDR1 PRHDT, CDR2 FYEKMQ (reference sequence). Between the trimmed V and J ends, which lost 0 bases and 3 bases, there was a span of 6 bases. The CDR3 has 13 amino acids. The chain's CDR3 is CASSLGQDYEQYF. CDR3 in DNA: TGTGCCAGCAGCTTAGGGCAGGACTACGAGCAGTACTTC.

Only a few counts were recorded for this clone. V and J are TRBV18 and TRBJ1-6; D perhaps matches TRBD1 (5 bases). From germline, CDR1 is KGHSH and CDR2 LQKENI. The V and J ends lost 6 bases and 5 bases respectively, with 11 bases between them. The CDR3 totals 14 residues. CDR3 sequence (DNA): TGTGCCAGCTCCAAAGGGGATAATAATTCACCCCTCCACTTT. This translates into CASSKGDNNSPLHF.

V and J are TRBV19 and TRBJ1-1; D gene ambiguous. CDR3 length: 15 residues. Germline assignment: CDR1 LNHDA and CDR2 SQIVND (reference sequence). V lost 7 bases and J 0 bases, leaving 15 bases between the germline ends. The CDR3 DNA reads as TGTGCCAGTATGATCTTTGGGCAGTTGAACACTGAAGCTTTCTTT. Protein product: CASMIFGQLNTEAFF.

The rearrangement uses TRBV2 and TRBJ1-1, with unresolved D. CDR3 length equals 13 residues. Germline V gene data show CDR1 as SNHLY and CDR2 as FYNNEI. Deletions cut 4 bases from V and 0 bases from J, with 6 bases between. The CDR3 loop is CASSGDLNTEAFF. The CDR3 coding sequence is TGTGCCAGCAGTGGGGATTTGAACACTGAAGCTTTCTTT. Variable domain in full (rest from reference TRBV2 and TRBJ1-1): EPEVTQTPSHQVTQMGQEVILRCVPISNHLYFYWYRQILGQKVEFLVSFYNNEISEKSEIFDDQFSVERPDGSNFTLKIRSTKLEDSAMYFCASSGDLNTEAFFGQGTRLTVV.

J is TRBJ1-6 and V is TRBV6-1, with D possibly being TRBD1 (6 bases). V dropped 3 bases and J dropped 4 bases, with 13 bases sitting between them. CDR1 is MNHNS and CDR2 is SASEGT in the germline V gene. The CDR3 has 16 residues. The CDR3 here is CASSDPGQGYNSPLHF. The CDR3 DNA reads TGTGCCAGCAGTGACCCGGGACAAGGTTATAATTCACCCCTCCACTTT.

The gene calls are TRBV11-2 and TRBJ2-1; 16 bases fit TRBD2. This CDR3 is built from 17 residues. The germline CDR1 and CDR2 sequences are SGHAT and FQNNGV. The V and J ends lost 5 bases and 7 bases, in that order; junction bases with no gene match: 8. CDR3 nucleotides: TGTGCCAGCAGCCCGGGGACTAGCGGGGGGGCCGGAAATGAGCAGTTCTTC. Translation: CASSPGTSGGAGNEQFF.

V gene TRBV2 combines with J gene TRBJ1-5, with D maybe TRBD1 (5 bases). The CDR3 has 17 amino acids. Germline assignment: CDR1 SNHLY and CDR2 FYNNEI. Deletions cut 5 bases from V and 5 bases from J, with 22 bases between. In DNA form, the CDR3 reads TGTGCCAGCAGTCTTAGGGGTTCCGGAGGGACGTATCAGCCCCAGCATTTT. Its protein is CASSLRGSGGTYQPQHF.

The chain employs TRBV6-6 and TRBJ2-6; perhaps TRBD2 as D (6 bases). Germline CDR1 is MNHNY and CDR2 is SVGAGI (reference sequence). Trimming shortened V by 4 bases and J by 4 bases, and 14 bases separated the two germline ends. This CDR3 is 16 amino acids long. The chain's CDR3 is CASSWVGGSGANVLTF. The CDR3 DNA reads as TGTGCCAGCAGTTGGGTAGGAGGGAGCGGGGCCAACGTCCTGACTTTC.

The V and J genes are TRBV27 and TRBJ2-5; no definite D call. Trimming shortened V by 5 bases and J by 0 bases, and 10 bases separated the two germline ends. The CDR3 is 14 residues long. CDR1 and CDR2 from the germline V gene are MNHEY and SMNVEV (reference sequence). CDR3 amino acids: CASSPSPYQETQYF. CDR3 DNA sequence: TGTGCCAGCAGTCCCTCGCCGTACCAAGAGACCCAGTACTTC.

This clone has just one count. V and J are TRBV5-1 and TRBJ1-1; possibly TRBD1 for D (5 bases). Trimming left V 4 bases short and J 1 base short, with 8 bases between. This CDR3 is built from 13 residues. Germline-derived CDR1 and CDR2 are SGHRS and YFSETQ. CDR3 coding DNA: TGCGCCAGCAGCCCTGGGGCGAACACTGAAGCTTTCTTT. Amino acids: CASSPGANTEAFF. Filled out from reference TRBV5-1 and TRBJ1-1, the complete variable domain reads KAGVTQTPRYLIKTRGQQVTLSCSPISGHRSVSWYQQTPGQGLQFLFEYFSETQRNKGNFPGRFSGRQFSNSRSEMNVSTLELGDSALYLCASSPGANTEAFFGQGTRLTVV.

The chain is built from TRBV19 and TRBJ1-5; 7 positions agree with TRBD1. The CDR3 totals 14 residues. Germline V gene lookup returns CDR1 LNHDA and CDR2 SQIVND (reference sequence). V lost 5 bases, J lost 8 bases, and 9 bases stayed unmatched. The CDR3 nucleotides are TGTGCCAGTAGTTCATTAGGGGGCGTAGAGCCCCAGCATTTT. Its translation: CASSSLGGVEPQHF.

In its sample, this clone was seen once. This chain joins TRBV7-2 and TRBJ1-1; D unclear. V was trimmed by 1 base and J by 5 bases, leaving 11 bases between them. Germline V gene data show CDR1 as SGHTA and CDR2 as FQGNSA. This CDR3 region has 14 residues. CDR3 DNA sequence: TGTGCCAGCAGCTTAGTTGGGGAGAGAACTGAAGCTTTCTTT. This sequence encodes CASSLVGERTEAFF.

This chain links TRBV6-1 with TRBJ1-2; D call uncertain. Between the trimmed V and J ends, which lost 6 bases and 3 bases, there was a span of 14 bases. This CDR3 is 14 amino acids long. Germline V gene sequence: CDR1 MNHNS, CDR2 SASEGT. The CDR3 sequence: CASSVTIRDYGYTF. In nucleotides, the CDR3 is TGTGCCAGCAGCGTGACGATCCGCGACTATGGCTACACCTTC.

This chain links TRBV7-2 with TRBJ2-3; TRBD2 matches 10 bases. Per the germline V gene, CDR1 is SGHTA and CDR2 is FQGNSA. This CDR3 region has 16 residues. Unmatched junction bases numbered 6, after V lost 5 bases and J lost 1 base. The CDR3 spells CASSEDGTSGTDTQYF. CDR3 sequence (DNA): TGTGCCAGCAGCGAAGACGGGACTAGCGGCACAGATACGCAGTATTTT.